The 20 T cell receptor beta chains listed next were all sequenced from one sample in a study of PD-1 blockade in classical Hodgkin lymphoma. All patients experienced relapse after autologous stem cell transplantation, and brentuximab vedotin exposure was variable. Generated by immunoSEQ multiplex PCR, the TCRdb table keeps only in-frame clones and is missing some. The sample has about 98,000 clones, roughly 89% seen once. Specimen: peripheral blood mononuclear cells (PBMCs), collected at baseline. The receptors come from a human donor with classical Hodgkin lymphoma.

In its sample, this clone was seen once. V is TRBV28 and J is TRBJ1-1, with a weak D call TRBD1 (6 bases). Trimming took off 7 bases at V and 4 bases at J, with 16 bases between the two ends. The CDR3 extends over 14 amino acids. CDR1 and CDR2 from the germline V gene are MDHEN and SYDVKM. CDR3 DNA: TGTGCCAGCACCTCCCCCTCAGGGGTCACTGAAGCTTTCTTT. Translating it yields CASTSPSGVTEAFF.

The chain is built from TRBV7-6 and TRBJ2-1; TRBD2 matches 8 bases. Unmatched junction bases numbered 8, after V lost 5 bases and J lost 5 bases. Germline-derived CDR1 and CDR2 are SGHVS and FNYEAQ. The CDR3 extends over 15 amino acids. As DNA, the CDR3 is TGTGCCAGCAGCCTCCTGCTAGCGGGTAACAATGAGCAGTTCTTC. It encodes CASSLLLAGNNEQFF.

The V call is TRBV6-5, the J call TRBJ1-2, with 7 bases lining up with TRBD1. Looked up from germline, CDR1 is MNHEY and CDR2 is SVGAGI. This CDR3 is built from 14 residues. Losses at the gene ends were 2 bases for V and 8 bases for J; bases not matched to a gene: 8. The CDR3 DNA reads TGTGCCAGCAGTTACGGCCAGGGGGTGGGAGGCTACACCTTC. This encodes CASSYGQGVGGYTF.

The V call is TRBV5-4, the J call TRBJ2-7; maybe TRBD2 (5 bases). Per the germline V gene, CDR1 is SGHNT and CDR2 is YYREEE (reference sequence). The CDR3 totals 15 residues. The V gene lost 4 bases and the J gene lost 4 bases, with 18 bases spanning the gap. DNA of the CDR3: TGTGCCAGCAGCCCAACGGTTAGCGCGACTTACGAGCAGTACTTC. This translates into CASSPTVSATYEQYF.

The V call is TRBV18, the J call TRBJ1-1; D call uncertain. In germline, CDR1 is KGHSH, CDR2 LQKENI. Trimming stripped 2 bases from V and 1 base from J, with 8 bases between. This CDR3 is built from 14 residues. The CDR3 loop reads CASSPGWKNTEAFF. CDR3 bases: TGTGCCAGCTCACCAGGCTGGAAGAACACTGAAGCTTTCTTT.

The V gene is TRBV7-9, the J gene TRBJ1-5; 8 bases are a match to TRBD1. V lost 4 bases, J lost 3 bases, and 11 bases stayed unmatched. The germline V gene has CDR1 SEHNR and CDR2 FQNEAQ (reference sequence). There are 17 residues in the CDR3. This CDR3 is CASSSDLLDRANQPQHF. CDR3 nucleotides: TGTGCCAGCAGCTCGGACCTCCTGGACAGGGCCAATCAGCCCCAGCATTTT.

This chain uses TRBV19 with TRBJ2-3, with a possible D match to TRBD1 (5 bases). The CDR3 runs to 15 residues. Germline CDR1 is LNHDA and CDR2 is SQIVND (reference sequence). V lost 3 bases, J lost 0 bases, and 10 bases lay in between. The CDR3 nucleotides are TGTGCCAGTAGTATGAACAGGCCTAGCACAGATACGCAGTATTTT. This gives the protein CASSMNRPSTDTQYF.

V is TRBV5-4 and J is TRBJ2-2; D may correspond to TRBD1 or TRBD2 (5 bases each). Germline V lookup: CDR1 SGHNT, CDR2 YYREEE (reference sequence). The V gene lost 4 bases and the J gene lost 13 bases, with 20 bases spanning the gap. The length of the CDR3 is 14 residues. CDR3 bases: TGTGCCAGCAGCCTTTTGGGGGACCGGTGGGGGCTGTTTTTT. It yields the protein CASSLLGDRWGLFF.

The V call is TRBV28, the J call TRBJ1-4; 7 nucleotides match TRBD1. Per the germline V gene, CDR1 is MDHEN and CDR2 is SYDVKM. This CDR3 spans 14 amino acids. With 5 bases clipped from V and 6 bases from J, the junction kept 6 bases outside the gene matches. CDR3 DNA sequence: TGTGCCAGCAGTCTGACAGGGCCTCATGAAAAACTGTTTTTT. Its protein product is CASSLTGPHEKLFF.

The chain employs TRBV19 and TRBJ2-7; 13 nucleotides align to TRBD2. In germline, CDR1 is LNHDA, CDR2 SQIVND (reference sequence). Trimming cost V 5 bases and J 5 bases; bases outside gene matches: 3. The CDR3 runs 14 residues. In nucleotides, the CDR3 is TGTGCCAGTAGTCCGGGACTAGCGGGAAACGAGCAGTACTTC. Amino acid sequence: CASSPGLAGNEQYF.

V gene TRBV28 combines with J gene TRBJ1-2, with D tentatively TRBD1 (6 bases). The germline V and J ends were trimmed by 3 bases and 2 bases, with 10 bases remaining between them. The length of the CDR3 is 14 residues. Germline values: CDR1 MDHEN, CDR2 SYDVKM. DNA of the CDR3: TGTGCCAGCAGTTTCGGAGGGGGGAACTATGGCTACACCTTC. It translates to CASSFGGGNYGYTF.

The V gene is TRBV27, the J gene TRBJ2-5; D may match TRBD1 or TRBD2 (6 bases each). Near its end, the DNA agrees better with TRBJ2-7, so the J call may be wrong. Germline values: CDR1 MNHEY, CDR2 SMNVEV (reference sequence). The CDR3 sequence is 13 residues long. The CDR3: CASSLSGGNEQYF. CDR3 bases: TGTGCCAGCAGTTTATCAGGGGGGAACGAGCAGTACTTC.

The chain links TRBV6-5 to TRBJ2-1, with D hard to call. The CDR3 consists of 15 residues. V gave up 3 bases and J gave up 2 bases, with 11 bases separating them. Looked up from germline, CDR1 is MNHEY and CDR2 is SVGAGI. The CDR3 region has the DNA TGTGCCAGCAGTTATGTCGGCGTCACCTACAATGAGCAGTTCTTC. Amino acid sequence: CASSYVGVTYNEQFF.

The rearrangement joins TRBV7-9 to TRBJ2-7; either TRBD1 or TRBD2 may fit D (5 bases each). The CDR3 spans 14 residues. The germline V gene has CDR1 SEHNR and CDR2 FQNEAQ (reference sequence). V lost 5 bases and J lost 4, with 15 bases in between. The CDR3 sequence: CASSVPGPPYEQYF. DNA of the CDR3: TGTGCCAGCAGCGTGCCGGGGCCCCCATACGAGCAGTACTTC.

V is TRBV10-3 and J is TRBJ2-3, with D tentatively TRBD2 (5 bases). Germline loops: CDR1 ENHRY, CDR2 SYGVKD. V was shortened by 9 bases and J by 0 bases, with 19 bases between the two germline ends. The CDR3 runs 16 residues. The CDR3 loop reads CAITRGSGSSTDTQYF. The CDR3 DNA reads as TGTGCCATAACCCGGGGAAGCGGCAGTAGCACAGATACGCAGTATTTT.

Comments on this clone: At one of its ends the junction is not consistent with the germline gene, which may arise from a read error. V usage is TRBV11-2 and J usage is TRBJ2-5; D gene unclear. CDR1 and CDR2 from the germline V gene are SGHAT and FQNNGV. The CDR3 covers 13 residues. This CDR3 reads CASTLGGQETQYF. CDR3 bases: TGTGCCAGCACCTTAGGCGGACAAGAGACCCAGTACTTC.

The chain carries TRBV7-8 and TRBJ2-5, with D tentatively TRBD2 (5 bases). The CDR3 is 15 amino acids. In germline, CDR1 is SGHVS, CDR2 FQNEAQ. The V gene lost 6 bases and the J gene lost 2 bases, with 16 bases spanning the gap. The CDR3, as DNA: TGTGCCAGCAGTCGTAGCGAGGGCTTACAAGAGACCCAGTACTTC. Residues: CASSRSEGLQETQYF.

This CDR3 is CAWSVRASNQPQHF. CDR3 DNA: TGTGCCTGGAGTGTGCGGGCTTCTAATCAGCCCCAGCATTTT. V gene TRBV30 combines with J gene TRBJ1-5; unclear D gene. The V and J ends lost 0 bases and 4 bases respectively, with 10 bases between them. Germline loops: CDR1 GTSNPN, CDR2 SVGIG (reference sequence). This CDR3 has 14 residues.

The chain employs TRBV7-8 and TRBJ2-1, with 9 bases matching TRBD2. V shed 3 bases and J 2 bases; nucleotides not matched to a gene: 2. Germline CDR1 is SGHVS and CDR2 is FQNEAQ. The CDR3 runs to 15 residues. As DNA, the CDR3 is TGTGCCAGCAGCTTTAGCGGGAGTACCTACAATGAGCAGTTCTTC. It encodes CASSFSGSTYNEQFF. The full variable domain, completed using reference TRBV7-8 and TRBJ2-1, is GAGVSQSPRYKVAKRGQDVALRCDPISGHVSLFWYQQALGQGPEFLTYFQNEAQLDKSGLPSDRFFAERPEGSVSTLKIQRTQQEDSAVYLCASSFSGSTYNEQFFGPGTRLTVL.

The chain recombines TRBV7-6 with TRBJ2-1; tentative D call: TRBD2 (6 bases). Germline CDR1 is SGHVS and CDR2 is FNYEAQ. Deletions cut 5 bases from V and 4 bases from J, with 15 bases between. The CDR3 spans 15 residues. This CDR3 reads CASSLQEGEYNEQFF. CDR3 in DNA: TGTGCCAGCAGCCTCCAGGAGGGCGAGTACAATGAGCAGTTCTTC.